The 19 T cell receptor beta chains below all came from one sample that was sequenced in a study of cytomegalovirus exposure and HLA in healthy donors. 13 Jbeta primers and 60 Vbeta primers were used for the PCR. Generated by immunoSEQ multiplex PCR, the TCRdb table keeps only in-frame clones and is missing some. The sample lists about 200,000 clones, about 86% occurring once. The sample taken for sequencing was PBMCs. All receptors come from a woman aged 25 to 45 in good health and CMV-seronegative.

V and J are TRBV6-5 and TRBJ2-7, with D possibly being TRBD1 (6 bases). The CDR3 loop spans 14 amino acids. Between the trimmed V and J ends, which lost 4 bases and 3 bases, there was a span of 13 bases. CDR1 and CDR2 from the germline V gene are MNHEY and SVGAGI. The CDR3 protein is CASSFHRDNYEQYF. The CDR3, as DNA: TGTGCCAGCAGTTTCCACCGGGACAACTACGAGCAGTACTTC.

The chain is built from TRBV21-1 and TRBJ1-1; the D call TRBD1 from the table was never checked on the DNA. TRBV21-1 is described as a pseudogene. The CDR3 sequence is 16 residues long. The CDR3 here is CASSKARQGKGTEAFF. CDR3 DNA: TGTGCCAGCAGCAAAGCCCGACAGGGGAAGGGTACTGAAGCTTTCTTT.

V is TRBV10-3 and J is TRBJ2-5; D unresolved. In germline, CDR1 is ENHRY, CDR2 SYGVKD. Trimming took 8 bases from V and 2 from J, leaving 6 bases between them. This CDR3 has 11 amino acids. CDR3 residues: CAIAQQETQYF. The CDR3, as DNA: TGTGCCATCGCCCAGCAAGAGACCCAGTACTTC.

The chain couples TRBV7-2 to TRBJ2-1; 8 bases align to TRBD2. Germline CDR1 and CDR2: SGHTA and FQGNSA. The CDR3 totals 14 residues. V lost 5 bases and J lost 5; bases outside the gene matches: 5. The CDR3 coding sequence is TGTGCCAGCAGCATGGGACTAGGGAACAATGAGCAGTTCTTC. Protein: CASSMGLGNNEQFF. Looking up the rest from reference TRBV7-2 and TRBJ2-1 gives the full variable domain: GAGVSQSPSNKVTEKGKDVELRCDPISGHTALYWYRQSLGQGLEFLIYFQGNSAPDKSGLPSDRFSAERTGGSVSTLTIQRTQQEDSAVYLCASSMGLGNNEQFFGPGTRLTVL.

V gene TRBV7-3 combines with J gene TRBJ2-1; 8 nucleotides agree with TRBD2. Germline V gene data show CDR1 as SGHTA and CDR2 as FQGTGA. The junction had 4 bases not matched to a gene; V was cut back by 5 bases and J by 1 base. The CDR3 runs to 15 residues. This chain's CDR3 is CASSATSGSYNEQFF. The CDR3 region has the DNA TGTGCCAGCAGCGCCACTAGCGGATCCTACAATGAGCAGTTCTTC.

The chain links TRBV4-1 to TRBJ1-3, with unresolved D. The germline V gene encodes CDR1 MGHRA and CDR2 YSYEKL. The CDR3 is 15 amino acids. V was pared by 0 bases and J by 0 bases, with 6 bases between. The CDR3 here is CASSQEPVSGNTIYF. DNA for the CDR3: TGCGCCAGCAGCCAAGAGCCAGTCTCTGGAAACACCATATATTTT.

J is TRBJ2-1 and V is TRBV6-6; 9 bases are a match to TRBD1. Germline loops: CDR1 MNHNY, CDR2 SVGAGI (reference sequence). With V trimmed by 5 bases and J by 4 bases, 6 bases remained unmatched. The CDR3 totals 15 residues. CDR3 DNA: TGTGCCAGCAGTAGACCCGGACAGGGGTACAATGAGCAGTTCTTC. This codes for CASSRPGQGYNEQFF.

The CDR3 region has the DNA TGTGCCAGCAGTTACTCGAAGGGAGGTTGGGAGACCCAGTACTTC. This gives the protein CASSYSKGGWETQYF. The chain recombines TRBV6-6 with TRBJ2-5; possibly TRBD2 for D (6 bases). The CDR3 extends over 15 amino acids. V was cut by 0 bases and J by 5 bases, with 13 bases left in between. Germline loops: CDR1 MNHNY, CDR2 SVGAGI (reference sequence).

The J gene is TRBJ2-7, the V gene TRBV5-8; TRBD1 is a possible D gene (6 bases). The V and J ends lost 0 bases and 3 bases respectively, with 10 bases between them. The CDR3 is 14 amino acids. Germline V CDR1 and CDR2: SGHTS, YDEGEE. The CDR3 loop is CASSLEVGGYEQYF. CDR3 bases: TGTGCCAGCAGCTTGGAAGTAGGGGGCTACGAGCAGTACTTC.

The rearrangement joins TRBV27 to TRBJ1-5; 7 bases are a match to TRBD1. Germline lookup yields CDR1 MNHEY and CDR2 SMNVEV (reference sequence). The CDR3 runs to 15 residues. The junction had 6 bases not matched to a gene; V was cut back by 6 bases and J by 1 base. Here the CDR3 DNA reads TGTGCCAGCAGGGAAGGGACAGACAGCAATCAGCCCCAGCATTTT. Encoded protein: CASREGTDSNQPQHF.

The genes are TRBV5-1 and TRBJ2-1; D gene unclear. V lost 0 bases to trimming and J lost 6 bases, with 10 bases between them. This CDR3 contains 14 residues. Per the germline V gene, CDR1 is SGHRS and CDR2 is YFSETQ. Here the CDR3 DNA reads TGCGCCAGCAGCTTGGCCGTAGGCGGCAATGAGCAGTTCTTC. Translation: CASSLAVGGNEQFF.

The rearrangement joins TRBV6-1 to TRBJ2-7; 7 nucleotides align to TRBD1. The CDR3 consists of 12 residues. Germline-derived CDR1 and CDR2 are MNHNS and SASEGT. The ends lost 8 bases at V and 2 bases at J; junction bases unmatched: 3. CDR3 nucleotide sequence: TGTGCCAGCCTAGGACAGGCCTACGAGCAGTACTTC. Translation gives CASLGQAYEQYF.

The CDR3 region is CVSEGGTGSGNTIYF. The CDR3 DNA sequence: TGTGTTTCGGAGGGAGGAACCGGCTCTGGAAACACCATATATTTT. The genes are TRBV19 and TRBJ1-3, with D unclear. The CDR3 is 15 residues long. Germline V lookup: CDR1 LNHDA, CDR2 SQIVND (reference sequence).

In this sample, this clone turned up a few times. The V call is TRBV7-3, the J call TRBJ2-5; no firm D call. The CDR3 is 14 residues long. Looked up from germline, CDR1 is SGHTA and CDR2 is FQGTGA. Trimming took off 1 base at V and 3 bases at J, with 9 bases between the two ends. Here the CDR3 reads CASSLIVGEETQYF. For the CDR3, the DNA is TGTGCCAGCAGCTTAATCGTCGGAGAAGAGACCCAGTACTTC.

This chain links TRBV4-2 with TRBJ2-7, with D tentatively TRBD1 (6 bases). V lost 0 bases, J lost 0 bases, and 9 bases lay in between. This CDR3 comprises 15 residues. Per the germline V gene, CDR1 is LGHNA and CDR2 is YNFKEQ. Written as DNA, the CDR3 is TGTGCCAGCAGCCAAGAGGGACATAGCTCCTACGAGCAGTACTTC. Its translation is CASSQEGHSSYEQYF.

The table lists this clone with a count of one. This chain uses TRBV11-2 with TRBJ2-5, with TRBD2 as a possible D gene (5 bases). This CDR3 has 12 amino acids. CDR1 and CDR2 (germline): SGHAT, FQNNGV. V was trimmed by 8 bases and J by 1 base, leaving 8 bases between them. CDR3 sequence: CASREFQETQYF. CDR3 nucleotide sequence: TGTGCCAGCCGGGAATTCCAAGAGACCCAGTACTTC.

CDR3 DNA sequence: TGTGCCAGCAGTTTTGCCCGGGGTGGGGTTCACAATGAGCAGTTCTTC. This gives the protein CASSFARGGVHNEQFF. The rearrangement links TRBV27 to TRBJ2-1; a possible D gene is TRBD2 (5 bases). Trimming shortened V by 3 bases and J by 5 bases, and 17 bases separated the two germline ends. Per the germline V gene, CDR1 is MNHEY and CDR2 is SMNVEV (reference sequence). This CDR3 has 16 residues.

Here the CDR3 reads CASSEDLSPPYEQYF. DNA of the CDR3: TGTGCCAGCAGTGAAGATCTGTCCCCCCCCTACGAGCAGTACTTC. V usage is TRBV2 and J usage is TRBJ2-7; no definite D call. Germline V gene data show CDR1 as SNHLY and CDR2 as FYNNEI. This CDR3 has 15 residues. Trimming stripped 1 base from V and 2 bases from J, with 12 bases between.

This clone was seen only once. The V gene is TRBV11-3, the J gene TRBJ2-2; 9 nucleotides agree with TRBD2. The trim removed 4 bases at V and 4 bases at J, leaving 13 bases unmatched. The CDR3 runs 18 residues. Looked up from germline, CDR1 is SGHNT and CDR2 is YENEEA. In nucleotides, the CDR3 is TGTGCCAGCAGCTCCCGGGTAGCGGGAGTAGATTCCACCGGGGAGCTGTTTTTT. This encodes CASSSRVAGVDSTGELFF. Full variable domain (outside the CDR3, taken from reference TRBV11-3 and TRBJ2-2): EAGVVQSPRYKIIEKKQPVAFWCNPISGHNTLYWYLQNLGQGPELLIRYENEEAVDDSQLPKDRFSAERLKGVDSTLKIQPAELGDSAVYLCASSSRVAGVDSTGELFFGEGSRLTVL.